The T cell receptor beta chain described here comes from a study of T-cell memory formation after mild COVID-19. Findings and caveats of the study: Confirmation was lacking for SARS-CoV-2 specificity of second-wave clones that peaked on day 37. Mainly in CM and EM were contracting CD4+ clones; CD8+ were in EMRA. Day 15 to 85 contractors were CD4/CD8 balanced; later expanders leaned CD4+.

As for this clonotype: Its target is not known.

From germline, CDR1 is DFQATT and CDR2 SNEGSKA (reference sequence). The ends were cut back, 3 bases at V and 0 bases at J, with 15 bases in the middle. The CDR3 is made up of 16 amino acids. Via MiXCR, TCRdb re-called the 5' RACE reads, giving one row per CDR3 protein. The sample gives 120,000 to 150,000 distinct CDR3 sequences, approximately 21% of which show up once; 2% to 2.5% is in the top ten. The sample comprised PBMCs or a T cell subset sorted from them (not recorded which). The source is an adult woman who had mild COVID-19 (a few samples of this study predate the infection). Cell type and time point are not known. This chain uses TRBV20-1 with TRBJ1-3; D call uncertain. The CDR3 bases are TGCAGTGCTAGCGGCCTCCGGGCTCCCTCTGGAAACACCATATATTTT. It encodes CSASGLRAPSGNTIYF.